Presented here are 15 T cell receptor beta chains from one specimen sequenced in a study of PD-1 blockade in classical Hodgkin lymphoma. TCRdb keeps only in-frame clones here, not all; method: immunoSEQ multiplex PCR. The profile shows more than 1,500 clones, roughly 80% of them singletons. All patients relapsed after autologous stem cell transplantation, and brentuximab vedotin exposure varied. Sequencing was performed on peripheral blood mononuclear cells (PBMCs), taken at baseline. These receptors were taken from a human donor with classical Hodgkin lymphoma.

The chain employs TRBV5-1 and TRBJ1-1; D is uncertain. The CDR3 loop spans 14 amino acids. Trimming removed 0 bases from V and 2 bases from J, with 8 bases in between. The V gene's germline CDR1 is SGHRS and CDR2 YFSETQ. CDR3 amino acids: CASSLVAENTEAFF. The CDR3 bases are TGCGCCAGCAGCTTGGTGGCGGAAAACACTGAAGCTTTCTTT.

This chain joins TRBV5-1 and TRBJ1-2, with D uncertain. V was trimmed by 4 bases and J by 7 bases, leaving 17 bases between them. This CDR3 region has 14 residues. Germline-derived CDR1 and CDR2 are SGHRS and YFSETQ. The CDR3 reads CASSRIKGSFGYTF. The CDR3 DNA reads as TGCGCCAGCAGCCGCATAAAGGGCTCCTTTGGCTACACCTTC.

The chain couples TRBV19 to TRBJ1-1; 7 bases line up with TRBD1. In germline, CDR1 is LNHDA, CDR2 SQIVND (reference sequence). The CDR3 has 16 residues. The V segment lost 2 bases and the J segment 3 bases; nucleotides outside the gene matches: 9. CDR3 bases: TGTGCCAGTAGTATACGGTGGTTGACAGGGCACACTGAAGCTTTCTTT. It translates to CASSIRWLTGHTEAFF.

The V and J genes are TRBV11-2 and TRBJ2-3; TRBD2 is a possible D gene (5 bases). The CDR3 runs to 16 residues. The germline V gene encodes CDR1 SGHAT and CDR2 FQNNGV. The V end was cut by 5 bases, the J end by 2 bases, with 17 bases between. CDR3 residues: CASSPGETRYTDTQYF. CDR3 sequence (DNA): TGTGCCAGCAGCCCCGGGGAGACCCGGTACACAGATACGCAGTATTTT.

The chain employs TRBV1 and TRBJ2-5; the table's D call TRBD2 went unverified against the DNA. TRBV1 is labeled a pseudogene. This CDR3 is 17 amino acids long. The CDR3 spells CTSSGNAAGGYQETQYF. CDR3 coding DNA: TGCACCAGCAGCGGAAACGCGGCGGGGGGCTACCAAGAGACCCAGTACTTC.

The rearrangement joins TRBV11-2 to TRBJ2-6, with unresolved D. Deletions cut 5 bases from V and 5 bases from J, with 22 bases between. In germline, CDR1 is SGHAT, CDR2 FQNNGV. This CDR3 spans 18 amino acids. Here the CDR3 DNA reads TGTGCCAGCAGCAGAGTGGTAACGCAACAAAGTCGGGCCAACGTCCTGACTTTC. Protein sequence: CASSRVVTQQSRANVLTF. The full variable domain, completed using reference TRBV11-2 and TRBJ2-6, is EAGVAQSPRYKIIEKRQSVAFWCNPISGHATLYWYQQILGQGPKLLIQFQNNGVVDDSQLPKDRFSAERLKGVDSTLKIQPAKLEDSAVYLCASSRVVTQQSRANVLTFGAGSRLTVL.

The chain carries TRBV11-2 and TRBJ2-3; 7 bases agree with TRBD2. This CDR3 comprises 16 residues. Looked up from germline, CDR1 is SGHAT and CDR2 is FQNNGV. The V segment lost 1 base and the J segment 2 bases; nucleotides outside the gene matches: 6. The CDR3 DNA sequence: TGTGCCAGCAGCTTAGCAGGAGCGGGAACCACAGATACGCAGTATTTT. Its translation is CASSLAGAGTTDTQYF.

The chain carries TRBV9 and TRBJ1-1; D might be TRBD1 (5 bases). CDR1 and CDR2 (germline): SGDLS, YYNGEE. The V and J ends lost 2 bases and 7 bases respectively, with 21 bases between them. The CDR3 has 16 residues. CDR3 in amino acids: CASSVGAGVSSGEAFF. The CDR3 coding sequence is TGTGCCAGCAGCGTCGGGGCGGGCGTTAGTAGCGGTGAAGCTTTCTTT.

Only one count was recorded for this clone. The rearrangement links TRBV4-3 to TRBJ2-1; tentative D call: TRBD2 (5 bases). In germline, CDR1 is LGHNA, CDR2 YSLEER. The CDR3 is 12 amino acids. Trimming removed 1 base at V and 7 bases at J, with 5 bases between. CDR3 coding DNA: TGCGCCAGCAGCCAAGGAGGGAATGAGCAGTTCTTC. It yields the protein CASSQGGNEQFF.

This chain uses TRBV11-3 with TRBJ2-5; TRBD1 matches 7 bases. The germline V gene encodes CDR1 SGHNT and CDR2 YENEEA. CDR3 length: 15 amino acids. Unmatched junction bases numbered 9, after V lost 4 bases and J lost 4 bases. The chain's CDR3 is CASSSSRQGRETQYF. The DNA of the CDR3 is TGTGCCAGCAGCTCTTCACGACAGGGACGAGAGACCCAGTACTTC.

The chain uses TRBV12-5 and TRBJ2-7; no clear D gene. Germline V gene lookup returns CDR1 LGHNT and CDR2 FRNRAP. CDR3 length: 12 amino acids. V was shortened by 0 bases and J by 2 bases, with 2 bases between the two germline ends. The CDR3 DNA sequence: TGTGCTAGTGGTTTGGTACCCTACGAGCAGTACTTC. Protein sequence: CASGLVPYEQYF.

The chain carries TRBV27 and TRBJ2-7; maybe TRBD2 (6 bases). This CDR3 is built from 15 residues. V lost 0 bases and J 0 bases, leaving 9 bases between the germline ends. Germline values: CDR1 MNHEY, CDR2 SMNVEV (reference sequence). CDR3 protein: CASSLSEGNSYEQYF. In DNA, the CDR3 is TGTGCCAGCAGTTTATCGGAGGGGAACTCCTACGAGCAGTACTTC.

The CDR3 region is CASSLLAGDPTGELFF. The CDR3 region has the DNA TGCGCCAGCAGCTTACTAGCGGGGGATCCCACCGGGGAGCTGTTTTTT. The chain combines TRBV5-1 with TRBJ2-2; 11 nucleotides align to TRBD2. V lost 2 bases to trimming and J lost 4 bases; unmatched junction nucleotides: 4. Germline-derived CDR1 and CDR2 are SGHRS and YFSETQ. The CDR3 contains 16 residues.

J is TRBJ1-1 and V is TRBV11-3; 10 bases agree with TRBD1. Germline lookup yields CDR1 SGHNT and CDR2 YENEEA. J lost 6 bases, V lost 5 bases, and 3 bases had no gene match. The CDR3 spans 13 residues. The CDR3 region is CASSAGQGAEAFF. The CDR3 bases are TGTGCCAGCAGCGCCGGACAGGGGGCTGAAGCTTTCTTT.

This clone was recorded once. This CDR3 is CASSEATGDIGPEQFF. The CDR3 DNA follows: TGTGCCAGCAGTGAAGCAACAGGGGATATAGGTCCTGAGCAGTTCTTC. This chain joins TRBV6-1 and TRBJ2-1; 7 bases are a match to TRBD1. Germline V lookup: CDR1 MNHNS, CDR2 SASEGT. Trimming took 0 bases from V and 9 from J; bases not matched to a gene: 11. CDR3 length: 16 amino acids.